This T cell receptor beta chain appears in the sequencing data of a study of cytomegalovirus exposure and HLA in healthy donors. Study findings and constraints: The study flagged approximately 180 TCR beta chains as cytomegalovirus-associated. V segments that were indistinguishable, TRBV6-2 and TRBV6-3 among them, were omitted from analysis. In a later analysis, V- and J-gene trimming of beta chains associated with a DCLRE1C missense variant, replicated independently. CMV serostatus was the only immune exposure information that was available.

This clone showed up just a few times. Its antigen is currently unknown. V gave up 4 bases and J gave up 7 bases, with 15 bases separating them. This CDR3 region has 14 residues. Germline V CDR1 and CDR2: SGHDT, YYEEEE. The PCR made use of 60 Vbeta and 13 Jbeta primers. The data were produced by immunoSEQ multiplex PCR, yet TCRdb's version contains in-frame clones alone and is incomplete. The data contain about 140,000 clones, 70% to 80% of them singletons. This receptor was taken from a woman aged 45-65 years in good health and CMV-seropositive. This sequence joins TRBV5-6 and TRBJ2-1; D is possibly TRBD2 (6 bases). The sequenced sample was PBMCs. The CDR3: CASSKRFRGNEQFF. Written as DNA, the CDR3 is TGTGCCAGCAGCAAGAGGTTCCGGGGGAATGAGCAGTTCTTC.